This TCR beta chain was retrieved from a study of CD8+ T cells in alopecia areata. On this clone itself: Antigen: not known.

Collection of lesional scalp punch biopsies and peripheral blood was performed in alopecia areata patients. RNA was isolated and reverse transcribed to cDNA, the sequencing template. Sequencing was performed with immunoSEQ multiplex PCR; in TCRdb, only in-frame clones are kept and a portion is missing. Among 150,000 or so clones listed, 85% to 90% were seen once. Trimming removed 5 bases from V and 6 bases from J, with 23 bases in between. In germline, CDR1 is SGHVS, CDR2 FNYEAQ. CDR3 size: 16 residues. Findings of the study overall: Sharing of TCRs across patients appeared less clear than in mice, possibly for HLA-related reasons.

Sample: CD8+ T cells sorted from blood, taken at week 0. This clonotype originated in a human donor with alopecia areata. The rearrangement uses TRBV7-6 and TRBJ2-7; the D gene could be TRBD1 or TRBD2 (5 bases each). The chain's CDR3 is CASSPSTGRASFEQYF. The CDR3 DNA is TGTGCCAGCAGCCCTTCCACGGGGCGGGCGTCTTTCGAGCAGTACTTC.